This paragraph covers one TCR beta chain sequence. In this sample, this clonotype turned up many times. The antigen it binds to is not known. No much larger clone exists at a distance of one base, and base qualities are not known. Systemically healthy Caucasian individuals from Russia, roughly 40 in total and aged 6 to 90 years, were included as donors. About 9.8 milliliters of peripheral blood were drawn from each donor into EDTA-treated Vacutainer tubes. Ficoll-Paque density-gradient centrifugation was used to isolate PBMCs, with at least 6 million obtained per sample. Trizol reagent was used to extract total RNA from PBMCs, with at least 6 micrograms per sample. Naive CD45RAhigh/CD27high T cell percentages were measured by flow cytometry on a PBMC aliquot from every donor. This specimen belongs to a study of blood T cells in healthy people across ages (dated by TCRdb to the mid-2010s). About the study as a whole: In model experiments, roughly one uniquely barcoded TCR beta cDNA molecule per two T cells was captured by template switching. Donors of different ages were randomly distributed across sequencing lanes to avoid experimental bias. Four age groups were formed from the donors: young (average approximately 15 years), middle-aged (approximately 42), aged (more than 55) and long-lived (about 75). For two donors (one aged 18 to 30 and one aged 80 or older), the study analyzed two additional independent replicas of 1 million unique cDNA reads from the same blood draw. To track age-related changes in TCR beta repertoire diversity, the study relied on deep sequencing normalized with unique cDNA molecular identifiers.

The CDR3 holds 14 amino acids from the cysteine to the phenylalanine. Here the CDR3 DNA is all that survives: 42 bases in frame from base 1. Trimming takes 4 bases from V and 3 bases from J, and the germline ends sit 7 bases apart. Sequences SGHTA (CDR1) and FQGNSA (CDR2) are obtained from the germline V gene. The full study reports these points: Because donor CMV infection status was unknown, age-related changes in expanded clonotypes were potentially confounded. Observed TCR beta diversity per million T cells fell roughly linearly with age, and a significant reduction was already apparent by age approximately 41. Since profiling was done on bulk unsorted PBMCs, naive and antigen-experienced compartments could not be conclusively compared. Estimates of total diversity based on one million sequenced T cells were regarded as lower bounds and as underestimates. A strong correlation was found between observed TCR beta diversity and the percentage of naive T cells measured by flow cytometry. Compared with the aged group, the long-lived group had more naive CD4+ T cells, fewer expanded clones and increased TCR diversity, suggesting age selection.

Receptors were amplified or captured by 5' RACE. Sequencing was carried out with an Illumina HiSeq 2500. A second PCR of roughly 6 to 12 cycles was run with a J-beta primer mix and a sample-barcoded 5' primer. Each TCR beta cDNA molecule received a unique molecular identifier from a template-switch 5' adaptor carrying 12 random nucleotides. At least 2.5 million CDR3-containing paired-end reads were obtained from each sample. First-strand cDNA synthesis was performed from all RNA using the Mint cDNA synthesis kit, with priming by a TRBC-specific oligonucleotide. All cDNA was treated with uracil-DNA glycosylase and then went through a first 18-cycle PCR with the universal primers M1SS and BC2_uni_R. As for how the authors treated the data: For normalization, 1 million high-quality reads, each with a distinct molecular identifier, were randomly selected from each sample. Instead of being binned into consensus sequences, reads with shared molecular identifiers were discarded. MiTCR, with a Q25 quality threshold and the strictest error-elimination algorithm, was used for CDR3 identification, clonotype clustering and error correction. A nonparametric unseen species model with Euler transformation was used to estimate lower-bound total TCR beta diversity. TCRdb trimmed public reads at Q25 via fastp, called clones via MiXCR and kept in-frame beta chains. Each CDR3 protein gets just one entry, which takes the most common genes and DNA from the rows behind it. TCRdb's processing, not the study's, gives the V and J calls here. Present in this sample are hundreds of thousands of distinct CDR3 sequences, 25% to 30% of which were seen just once. The ten most abundant clones make up approximately 15% of the sample.

This receptor was obtained from a woman older than 75 in good health. Sequencing was carried out using blood. The chain employs TRBV7-2 and TRBJ1-6, and possibly TRBD1, on 6 matching bases. The CDR3 loop reads CASSWDIYNSPLHF. At the DNA level, the sequence is TGTGCCAGCAGCTGGGACATCTATAATTCACCCCTCCACTTT. Full variable domain (CDR3 extended with the reference TRBV7-2 and TRBJ1-6 proteins): GAGVSQSPSNKVTEKGKDVELRCDPISGHTALYWYRQSLGQGLEFLIYFQGNSAPDKSGLPSDRFSAERTGGSVSTLTIQRTQQEDSAVYLCASSWDIYNSPLHFGNGTRLTVT.